This is a list of T cell receptor beta chains from one sample in a study of blood T cell repertoires in COVID-19. Only in-frame clones appear in the TCRdb table, and some are missing; sequencing was by immunoSEQ multiplex PCR. The sample records 110,000 or so clones, 75% to 90% being singletons. Material for sequencing was peripheral blood. These receptors were obtained from an older man with active or convalescent COVID-19. CDR3s include the opening cysteine and the closing phenylalanine or tryptophan.

TRBV4-2	CASSQGLAGVWQETQYF
TRBV28	CASSLHGQGGGYTF
TRBV19	CASTEQGARRSGNQPQHF
TRBV12-3/TRBV12-4	CASSFRLDNEQFF
TRBV19	CASSRTGAYNYYNEQFF
TRBV2	CASSFGLAGAHTGELFF
TRBV9	CASSPGTSYVEKLFF
TRBV19	CASEVGGRTDTQYF
TRBV5-6	CASSLPHQWEQFF
TRBV11-2	CASSSFQGVNQPQHF
TRBV10-2	CASSVGVSYEQYF
TRBV10-1	CASSESTGSGNTIYF
TRBV5-1	CASSLVGGQPQHF
TRBV29-1	CSVKLQGAAGNTIYF
TRBV24-1	CATSALTGGDTGELFF
TRBV6-5	CASSESSGNTIYF
TRBV10-3	CATQSAGGSYNEQFF
TRBV5-6	CASSLTALAGDLDTQYF
TRBV27	CASTLRQGDRFGYTF
TRBV28	CASSLVGTGLANYGYTF
TRBV6-2/TRBV6-3	CASSPRGTGGPQEQPQHF
TRBV3-1/TRBV3-2	CASSGQQERTDTQYF
TRBV19	CASNQASMTETQYF
TRBV12-3/TRBV12-4	CASSLGRTYEQYF
TRBV20-1	CSGLAQETQYF
TRBV24-1	CATSDSGQNTIYF
TRBV11-2	CASSLGPQGVTGELFF
TRBV27	CASSSYSGRDTDTQYF
TRBV19	CASSIQANQPQHF
TRBV6-1	CASSDRRQALNYGYTF
TRBV7-7	CASSLRRGIGGGELFF
TRBV24-1	CATSESPSGDISTDTQYF
TRBV6-5	CASSQLAGGNEQFF
TRBV28	CASSVAWGGKKSQPQHF
TRBV19	CASSIVGGTTNEKLFF
TRBV7-2	CASSQASGILGYGYTF